The rows below give T cell receptor beta chains drawn from one sample of a study of identifying expanded T cells in peripheral blood. Here immunoSEQ multiplex PCR was the method, and the copy in TCRdb shows in-frame clones only, minus some. The sample carries about 120,000 clones, over 65% recorded once. The sequenced sample consisted of blood. The receptors stem from a person aged 18 to 70 in good health. The CDR3 runs from the conserved cysteine through the conserved F or W. D genes are given only for firm matches. The listing skips clone size in some rows; elsewhere it reads once, few, many or a size class.

V	J	D	size	CDR3	DNA
TRBV19	TRBJ2-7	TRBD1	few	CASSGTGGYYEQYF	TGTGCCAGTTCCGGGACAGGGGGATACTACGAGCAGTACTTC
TRBV11-2	TRBJ1-4	.	.	CASSPGDRRGELFF	TGTGCCAGCAGCCCCGGGGACCGCCGAGGGGAACTGTTTTTT
TRBV6-5	TRBJ1-2	.	.	CASSYDIGLYGYTF	TGTGCCAGCAGTTACGATATAGGTCTCTATGGCTACACCTTC
TRBV6-1	TRBJ1-4	.	.	CASSAAWWGGREKLFF	TGTGCCAGCAGTGCCGCATGGTGGGGCGGGAGGGAAAAACTGTTTTTT
TRBV6-6	TRBJ1-1	.	.	CASSAGAEFPTEAFF	TGTGCCAGCAGTGCCGGGGCGGAGTTCCCCACTGAAGCTTTCTTT
TRBV30	TRBJ2-3	.	.	CAWSASTDTQYF	TGTGCCTGGTCAGCTAGCACAGATACGCAGTATTTT
TRBV19	TRBJ1-2	.	.	CASTAAEAGNYGYTF	TGTGCCAGTACGGCCGCAGAGGCAGGGAACTATGGCTACACCTTC
TRBV11-3	TRBJ1-1	.	once	CASSLRWAEAPEAFF	TGTGCCAGCAGCTTACGGTGGGCTGAGGCCCCTGAAGCTTTCTTT
TRBV7-2	TRBJ1-1	TRBD1	.	CASSPLGDRAGTEAFF	TGTGCCAGCAGCCCCCTGGGGGACAGGGCAGGGACTGAAGCTTTCTTT
TRBV10-3	TRBJ1-5	.	.	CAISERENQPQHF	TGTGCCATCAGTGAGAGGGAAAATCAGCCCCAGCATTTT
TRBV9	TRBJ1-2	.	.	CASSVTDLTSGNYGYTF	TGTGCCAGCAGCGTAACCGACCTGACGTCGGGTAACTATGGCTACACCTTC
TRBV6-6	TRBJ1-1	.	.	CASTRTVVGNTEAFF	TGTGCCAGCACCCGGACAGTGGTCGGGAACACTGAAGCTTTCTTT
TRBV7-9	TRBJ2-3	.	.	CASSLGTGLSADTQYF	TGTGCCAGCAGCTTGGGTACAGGGCTGTCGGCAGATACGCAGTATTTT
TRBV11-2	TRBJ2-7	TRBD1	.	CASSNYRGSYEQYF	TGTGCCAGCAGTAACTACAGGGGCTCCTACGAGCAGTACTTC
TRBV13	TRBJ2-7	.	.	CASSLGGTSYEQYF	TGTGCCAGCAGCTTAGGTGGGACCTCATACGAGCAGTACTTC
TRBV5-1	TRBJ1-1	TRBD1	.	CASSLEPGRGLAFF	TGCGCCAGCAGCTTGGAGCCCGGCAGGGGGCTGGCTTTCTTT